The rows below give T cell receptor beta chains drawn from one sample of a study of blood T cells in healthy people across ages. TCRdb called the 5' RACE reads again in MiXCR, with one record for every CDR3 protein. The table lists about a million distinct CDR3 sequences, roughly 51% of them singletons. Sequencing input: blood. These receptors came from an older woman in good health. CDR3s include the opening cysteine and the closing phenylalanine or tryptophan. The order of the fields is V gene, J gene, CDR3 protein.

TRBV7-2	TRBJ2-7	CASSLKTSDTYEQYF
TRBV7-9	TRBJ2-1	CASSPRDRGNNEQFF
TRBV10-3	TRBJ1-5	CAISESSGDHQPQHF
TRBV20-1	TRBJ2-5	CSANLPREIRETQYF
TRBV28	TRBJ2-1	CASSKTGTSGSLEQFF
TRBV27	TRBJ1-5	CASSLFGHLGSSNQPQHF
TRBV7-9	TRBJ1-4	CASSLLRDATNEKLFF
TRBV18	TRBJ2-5	CASSGQGSGETQYF
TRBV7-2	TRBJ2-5	CASSPFGQGAQETQYF
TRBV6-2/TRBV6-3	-	CASTPTSSYNEQYF
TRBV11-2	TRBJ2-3	CASSLAVSSGRTSTDTQYF
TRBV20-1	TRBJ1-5	CSIQDHSNQPQHF
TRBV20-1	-	CSAVKDVETQYF
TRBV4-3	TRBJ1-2	CASSPQANYGYTF
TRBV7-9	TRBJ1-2	CASSLQAGYTF
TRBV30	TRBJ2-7	CAWSRGMGSSYEQYF
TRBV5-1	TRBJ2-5	CASSSATYRNQETQYF
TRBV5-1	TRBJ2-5	CASSFEGKYF
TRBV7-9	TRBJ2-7	CASSLVGGLDEQYF
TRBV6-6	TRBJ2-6	CASSYLSWGAGANVLTF
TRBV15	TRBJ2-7	CATSRDLTLNYEQYF
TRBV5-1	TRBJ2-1	CASTLGLAETNEQFF
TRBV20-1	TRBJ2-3	CSARALAGRVDTQYF
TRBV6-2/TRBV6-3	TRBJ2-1	CASSSGTEQFF
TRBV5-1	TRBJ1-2	CASSFTSFRGSNYGYTF
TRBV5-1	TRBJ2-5	CASTPTGAIQETQYF
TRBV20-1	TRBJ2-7	CSARDDIATYEQYF
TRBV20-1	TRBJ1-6	CSARFRSSYNSPLHF
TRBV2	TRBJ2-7	CASSRGAASSYEQYF
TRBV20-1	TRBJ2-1	CSAGAGGLNNEQFF
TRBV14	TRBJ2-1	CASSQASLAGYNEQFF
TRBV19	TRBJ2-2	CASRDREFTGELFF
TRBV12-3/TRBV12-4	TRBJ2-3	CASSRRDSDTQYF
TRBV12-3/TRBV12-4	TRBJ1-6	CASSSAGDRSPLHF
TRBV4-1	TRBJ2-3	CASSPRSAGSTDTQYF
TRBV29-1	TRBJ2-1	CSVKDISGTSGGNEQFF
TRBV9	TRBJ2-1	CASSSGTSAYNEQFF
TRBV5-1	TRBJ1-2	CASSFGAGSPLGYTF
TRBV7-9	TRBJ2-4	CASSLALGQNIQYF
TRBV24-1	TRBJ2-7	CATSDTLSSRGIAGQYF
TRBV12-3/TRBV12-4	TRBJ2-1	CASVFYNEQFF
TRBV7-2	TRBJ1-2	CASSSRQGRYGYTF
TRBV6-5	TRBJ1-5	CASSSKPGQGGQPQHF
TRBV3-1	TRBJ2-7	CASSQALILSYEQYF